The 32 T cell receptor beta chains below come from one sample, sequenced in a study of CXCR3-negative and CXCR3-positive naive CD8 T cells. These receptors' antigens are unknown. Study findings and constraints: In CXCR3-positive naive cells, the TRB CDR3s were more hydrophobic than in CXCR3-negative naive cells.

The libraries of TRB cDNA were constructed through 5' RACE using UMI labels. Reanalyzing the 5' RACE reads, TCRdb keeps one entry per CDR3 protein, without DNA. The sample table sets out about 110,000 distinct CDR3 sequences. The sequencing sample was made of naive CXCR3+ CD8+ T cells from blood. The subset: CD45RO-CCR7+CD27+CD95- naive CD8+ T cells expressing CXCR3 (TNR3+). The receptor set was obtained from a human donor in good health. Some clones in this sample may be carry-over from other donors' samples.

The rearrangement joins TRBV18 to TRBJ2-7. Germline-derived CDR1 and CDR2 are KGHSH and LQKENI. The CDR3 runs 13 residues. The CDR3 region is CASSPGVGYEQYF. Variable domain in full (rest from reference TRBV18 and TRBJ2-7): NAGVMQNPRHLVRRRGQEARLRCSPMKGHSHVYWYRQLPEEGLKFMVYLQKENIIDESGMPKERFSAEFPKEGPSILRIQQVVRGDSAAYFCASSPGVGYEQYFGPGTRLTVT.

V is TRBV19 and J is TRBJ1-1; there is no DNA to check the TCRdb D call of TRBD1. CDR1 and CDR2 (germline): LNHDA, SQIVND (reference sequence). CDR3 size: 13 residues. Here the CDR3 reads CATTTGGATEAFF.

The J gene is TRBJ2-1, the V gene TRBV9; absent DNA, TCRdb's TRBD2 call cannot be checked. CDR3 length: 18 residues. Germline V lookup: CDR1 SGDLS, CDR2 YYNGEE. CDR3 residues: CASSIRTSGTSSYNEQFF.

The rearrangement links TRBV30 to TRBJ2-7. CDR1 is GTSNPN, CDR2 SVGIG, per germline (reference sequence). The CDR3 sequence is 13 residues long. The CDR3 loop reads CAWSVGQTYEQYF. The variable domain in full, with the rest retrieved from reference TRBV30 and TRBJ2-7, is SQTIHQWPATLVQPVGSPLSLECTVEGTSNPNLYWYRQAAGRGLQLLFYSVGIGQISSEVPQNLSASRPQDRQFILSSKKLLLSDSGFYLCAWSVGQTYEQYFGPGTRLTVT.

The chain has TRBV30 and TRBJ2-7; TCRdb lists TRBD2, though no DNA is available to test this call. The CDR3 is 14 amino acids. Per the germline V gene, CDR1 is GTSNPN and CDR2 is SVGIG (reference sequence). CDR3 protein: CAWSSGTGRDEQYF.

The V gene is TRBV7-2, the J gene TRBJ2-5; TCRdb's assignment of TRBD2 cannot be checked, as there is no DNA. Germline lookup yields CDR1 SGHTA and CDR2 FQGNSA. The CDR3 has 16 amino acids. CDR3: CASSSQRRENQETQYF.

The V gene is TRBV10-3, the J gene TRBJ2-5; the D gene TCRdb calls, TRBD2, cannot be checked with no DNA. CDR3 size: 16 residues. Looked up from germline, CDR1 is ENHRY and CDR2 is SYGVKD. The CDR3 loop is CAISAERGEKQETQYF.

The chain is built from TRBV5-1 and TRBJ1-1; TCRdb outputs TRBD1, but without DNA this stays unchecked. Germline CDR1 SGHRS, CDR2 YFSETQ. The CDR3 sequence is 16 residues long. The CDR3: CASSLVTGGGYTEAFF.

Here the CDR3 reads CSAKSYGQAEIVYEQYF. V gene TRBV20-1 combines with J gene TRBJ2-7. Germline CDR1 reads DFQATT; CDR2 reads SNEGSKA (reference sequence). The CDR3 length is 17 residues.

The chain uses TRBV12-5 and TRBJ2-1; TCRdb designates TRBD2, a call that cannot be tested without DNA. This CDR3 has 19 amino acids. From germline, CDR1 is LGHNT and CDR2 FRNRAP. CDR3 sequence reads: CASGFPLGGARSSNNEQFF.

The chain joins TRBV2 to TRBJ2-7. Germline loops: CDR1 SNHLY, CDR2 FYNNEI. The CDR3 length is 14 residues. CDR3 sequence reads: CASSEIKSSYEQYF.

The genes are TRBV14 and TRBJ2-7; no DNA is available, so the TRBD1 call from TCRdb remains unchecked. Looked up from germline, CDR1 is SGHDN and CDR2 is FVKESK. The CDR3 is made up of 15 amino acids. The CDR3 loop is CASSQKDRGVYEQYF.

The chain carries TRBV7-3 and TRBJ2-3; the TCRdb D gene call, TRBD2, has no DNA to confirm it. CDR3 length equals 17 residues. The germline CDR1 and CDR2 sequences are SGHTA and FQGTGA. CDR3 in amino acids: CASSRETGRREADTQYF.

This rearrangement joins TRBV29-1 to TRBJ2-7. Germline V CDR1 and CDR2: SQVTM, ANQGSEA. This CDR3 region has 11 residues. CDR3 region: CSVRATYEQYF.

The rearrangement uses TRBV7-9 and TRBJ2-3. The CDR3 consists of 12 residues. Germline CDR1 and CDR2: SEHNR and FQNEAQ (reference sequence). CDR3: CASSPILDTQYF.

V is TRBV28 and J is TRBJ2-2; as DNA is missing, the TRBD1 call by TCRdb cannot be tested. The CDR3 is 15 residues long. Germline V lookup: CDR1 MDHEN, CDR2 SYDVKM. The chain's CDR3 is CASSSGSVNTGELFF. The full variable domain, in which reference TRBV28 and TRBJ2-2 provide the parts outside the CDR3, is DVKVTQSSRYLVKRTGEKVFLECVQDMDHENMFWYRQDPGLGLRLIYFSYDVKMKEKGDIPEGYSVSREKKERFSLILESASTNQTSMYLCASSSGSVNTGELFFGEGSRLTVL.

V is TRBV6-2 or TRBV6-3 and J is TRBJ2-7. Germline CDR1 reads MNHEY; CDR2 reads SVGEGT. The CDR3 spans 14 residues. The CDR3 loop is CASRSMAGNGEQYF.

J is TRBJ2-3 and V is TRBV12-3 or TRBV12-4; the TCRdb call, TRBD2, lacks DNA for checking. The CDR3 has 16 amino acids. CDR3 sequence: CASSSSLAVGLDTQYF.

V gene TRBV29-1 combines with J gene TRBJ2-2. Germline V gives CDR1 SQVTM, CDR2 ANQGSEA. This CDR3 contains 11 residues. The CDR3 here is CSGWNTGELFF.

The V call is TRBV10-3, the J call TRBJ2-7; TCRdb gives TRBD1 as the D gene, but with no DNA this cannot be confirmed. This CDR3 comprises 14 residues. The V gene's germline CDR1 is ENHRY and CDR2 SYGVKD. The CDR3 reads CAISDPGTGKEQYF.

The chain carries TRBV20-1 and TRBJ2-7; TCRdb calls TRBD1, which cannot be checked without DNA. Germline assignment: CDR1 DFQATT and CDR2 SNEGSKA (reference sequence). This CDR3 is 17 amino acids long. CDR3 sequence: CSATQNEGGIHSYEQYF.

V gene TRBV20-1 combines with J gene TRBJ1-2. The CDR3 totals 15 residues. Germline lookup yields CDR1 DFQATT and CDR2 SNEGSKA (reference sequence). CDR3 residues: CSARDEESHNYGYTF.

The chain employs TRBV14 and TRBJ2-1; TCRdb reports TRBD1, a call that lacks DNA to check it against. CDR3 length: 16 residues. Germline assignment: CDR1 SGHDN and CDR2 FVKESK. This CDR3 reads CASSHFVRENYNEQFF. Looking up the rest from reference TRBV14 and TRBJ2-1 gives the full variable domain: EAGVTQFPSHSVIEKGQTVTLRCDPISGHDNLYWYRRVMGKEIKFLLHFVKESKQDESGMPNNRFLAERTGGTYSTLKVQPAELEDSGVYFCASSHFVRENYNEQFFGPGTRLTVL.

The V call is TRBV7-9, the J call TRBJ2-7; TCRdb indicates TRBD1, and absent DNA this call remains unverified. The CDR3 consists of 16 residues. The V gene's germline CDR1 is SEHNR and CDR2 FQNEAQ (reference sequence). CDR3 sequence reads: CASSLIVRDGGDEQYF.

This chain connects TRBV5-6 to TRBJ2-2. CDR1 is SGHDT, CDR2 YYEEEE, per germline. The CDR3 length is 14 residues. Here the CDR3 reads CSVEDGSGTGELFF.

The chain recombines TRBV19 with TRBJ2-1; TCRdb designates TRBD1, a call that cannot be tested without DNA. The CDR3 runs to 13 residues. Germline values: CDR1 LNHDA, CDR2 SQIVND (reference sequence). The CDR3 is CASSRATHNEQFF.

The chain employs TRBV15 and TRBJ2-3; the TRBD1 assignment by TCRdb is unverifiable without DNA. The length of the CDR3 is 17 residues. Germline V CDR1 and CDR2: LNHNV, YYDKDF (reference sequence). The chain's CDR3 is CATSRETGTGETDTQYF.

The CDR3 loop is CASSWGTSAEQYF. The chain employs TRBV13 and TRBJ2-7; TCRdb designates TRBD2, a call that cannot be tested without DNA. Germline V CDR1 and CDR2: PRHDT, FYEKMQ (reference sequence). This CDR3 is built from 13 residues. Together with reference TRBV13 and TRBJ2-7, the CDR3 gives the full variable domain: AAGVIQSPRHLIKEKRETATLKCYPIPRHDTVYWYQQGPGQDPQFLISFYEKMQSDKGSIPDRFSAQQFSDYHSELNMSSLELGDSALYFCASSWGTSAEQYFGPGTRLTVT.

The J gene is TRBJ2-7, the V gene TRBV7-9; there is no DNA to check the TCRdb D call of TRBD2. The CDR3 length is 14 residues. Germline V lookup: CDR1 SEHNR, CDR2 FQNEAQ (reference sequence). CDR3 loop: CASSFEAGNYEQYF.

V is TRBV7-2 and J is TRBJ2-1; TCRdb proposes TRBD1, but this gene call is untestable without DNA. Germline CDR1 and CDR2: SGHTA and FQGNSA. This CDR3 has 15 residues. The CDR3 loop reads CASSLFPQQVNEQFF.

The chain combines TRBV13 with TRBJ2-1; TCRdb proposes TRBD1, but this gene call is untestable without DNA. The CDR3 has 15 residues. Germline CDR1 reads PRHDT; CDR2 reads FYEKMQ (reference sequence). CDR3 region: CASSLLGTDDNEQFF.

This rearrangement joins TRBV12-3 or TRBV12-4 to TRBJ2-2; TCRdb gives TRBD1 as the D gene, but with no DNA this cannot be confirmed. CDR3 size: 18 residues. CDR3: CASSLALGAQEDVGELFF.